This T cell receptor beta chain came from a study of identical twins. The CDR3 consists of 15 residues. V was shortened by 0 bases and J by 5 bases, with 11 bases between the two germline ends. CDR1 MGHRA and CDR2 YSYEKL come from the germline V gene. This clonotype was recorded a few times. It was template switching that added a universal primer site, and there were unique molecular identifiers on the cDNA. Each CDR3 protein gets one entry after TCRdb re-called the 5' RACE reads with MiXCR. The table records hundreds of thousands of distinct CDR3 sequences, around 12% of them present only once. This sample also appeared in a second study, on yellow fever vaccine responses in identical twins.

Sequences were obtained from PBMCs. This clonotype was sampled from a woman under 30 in good health. The chain is built from TRBV4-1 and TRBJ1-5, with no clear D. CDR3 protein: CASSQDETAYQPQHF. The CDR3 DNA sequence: TGCGCCAGCAGCCAAGATGAGACGGCATATCAGCCCCAGCATTTT.